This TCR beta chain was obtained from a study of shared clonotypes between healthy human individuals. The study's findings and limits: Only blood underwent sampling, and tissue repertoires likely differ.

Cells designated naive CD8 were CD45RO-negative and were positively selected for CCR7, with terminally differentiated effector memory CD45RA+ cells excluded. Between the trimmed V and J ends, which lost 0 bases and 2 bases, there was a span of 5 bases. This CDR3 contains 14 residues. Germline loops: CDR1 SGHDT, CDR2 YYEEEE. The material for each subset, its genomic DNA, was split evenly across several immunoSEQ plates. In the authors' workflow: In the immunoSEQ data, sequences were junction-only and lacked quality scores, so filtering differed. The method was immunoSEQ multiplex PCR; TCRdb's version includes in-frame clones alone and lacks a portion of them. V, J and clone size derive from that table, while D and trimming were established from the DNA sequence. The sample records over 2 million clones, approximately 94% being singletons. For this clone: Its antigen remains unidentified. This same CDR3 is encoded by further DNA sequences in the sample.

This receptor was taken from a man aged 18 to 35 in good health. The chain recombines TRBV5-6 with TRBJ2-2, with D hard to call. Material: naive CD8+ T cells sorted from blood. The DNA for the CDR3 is TGTGCCAGCAGCTTGGGTCTTAACACCGGGGAGCTGTTTTTT. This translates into CASSLGLNTGELFF.